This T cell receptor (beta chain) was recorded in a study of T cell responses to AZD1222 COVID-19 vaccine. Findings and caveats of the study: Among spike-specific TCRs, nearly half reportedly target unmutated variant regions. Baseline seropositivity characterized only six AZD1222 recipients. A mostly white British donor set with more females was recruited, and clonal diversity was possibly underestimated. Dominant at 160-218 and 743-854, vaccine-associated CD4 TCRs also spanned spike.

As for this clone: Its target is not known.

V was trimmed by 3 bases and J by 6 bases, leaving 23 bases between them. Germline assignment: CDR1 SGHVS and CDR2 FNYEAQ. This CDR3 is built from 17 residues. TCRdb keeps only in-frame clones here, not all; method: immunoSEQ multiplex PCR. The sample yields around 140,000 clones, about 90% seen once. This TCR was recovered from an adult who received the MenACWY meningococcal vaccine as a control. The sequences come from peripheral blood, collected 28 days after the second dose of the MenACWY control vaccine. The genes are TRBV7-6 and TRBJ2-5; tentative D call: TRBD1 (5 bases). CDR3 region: CASSFHGATALRKTQYF. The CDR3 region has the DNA TGTGCCAGCAGCTTTCATGGGGCCACAGCCTTAAGGAAGACCCAGTACTTC. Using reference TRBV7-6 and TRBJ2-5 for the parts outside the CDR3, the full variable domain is GAGVSQSPRYKVTKRGQDVALRCDPISGHVSLYWYRQALGQGPEFLTYFNYEAQQDKSGLPNDRFSAERPEGSISTLTIQRTEQRDSAMYRCASSFHGATALRKTQYFGPGTRLLVL.